A single TCR beta chain is shown here with its context. No antigen is known for it. The sample comes from a study of cytomegalovirus exposure and HLA in healthy donors. Study outcomes and limitations: Overall, 164 TCR beta chains were annotated as cytomegalovirus-associated.

The PCR had 60 Vbeta and 13 Jbeta primers. In the original analysis: Later, an analysis found around 77 million unique TCR beta chains, and around 10 million of these were shared. Here immunoSEQ multiplex PCR was the method, and the copy in TCRdb shows in-frame clones only, minus some. V and J calls and clone size are given by that table; D and trimming were obtained from the DNA. The table includes 150,000 to 200,000 clones, about 80% detected once. The CDR3 totals 16 residues. CDR1 is LNHDA and CDR2 is SQIVND in the germline V gene (reference sequence). V dropped 4 bases and J dropped 4; count of bases not matched to a gene: 10.

The sequencing input was PBMCs. V is TRBV19 and J is TRBJ1-1; 9 bases map to TRBD1. The TCR originated in a woman aged 40 to 49 in good health and CMV-seronegative. CDR3 loop: CASSSYTGTGSTEAFF. The CDR3, as DNA: TGTGCCAGTAGTAGTTACACCGGGACAGGGAGCACTGAAGCTTTCTTT.